The source of this T cell receptor (beta chain) is a study of radiation and T cells in renal cell carcinoma. Findings and caveats of the study: In blood, top tumor clones expanded by 2 weeks, shrinking by 4.

The CDR3 sequence is 13 residues long. V was pared by 3 bases and J by 8 bases, with 11 bases between. Germline V CDR1 and CDR2: SGHNT, YENEEA. Time point indicated: blood 2 weeks post-SBRT. As for treatment: 15 Gy SBRT to primary tumor, nephrectomy 4 weeks later. The tumor was a clear cell renal cell carcinoma. Sequencing was performed with immunoSEQ multiplex PCR; in TCRdb, only in-frame clones are kept and a portion is missing. The top ten clones hold 1.5% to 2% of a sample with roughly 130,000 clones, approximately 75% of them seen once. Regarding this clone: Its target is unknown.

The sample here was blood, taken from a patient whose treatment included radiotherapy and nephrectomy. The V call is TRBV11-3, the J call TRBJ2-1, with D hard to call. The clonotype comes from a woman in her sixties with renal cell carcinoma. CDR3 in DNA: TGTGCCAGCAGCTTGTTAGATAGGGATGAGCAGTTCTTC. Translating it yields CASSLLDRDEQFF.